This T cell receptor beta chain was sequenced in a study of blood T cell repertoires in COVID-19 (dated by TCRdb to about 2020). Context from the whole study: Collaborator samples came from the United States, Italy and Spain and covered acute and convalescent phases of COVID-19. The material from the prospective study consisted of cDNA or gDNA derived from T cells, B-cell-depleted T cells, or PBMCs. The dataset comprised deeply sampled blood TCRbeta repertoires from subjects exposed to, actively infected with, or recovered from COVID-19. The repertoires were made available in a free public database intended to serve as a resource for research on the immune response to SARS-CoV-2. The samples were drawn from the first 160 participants of the ongoing ImmuneRACE study and from some 1,300 subjects provided by 6 global collaborators. The sample metadata nearly always contained a de-identified subject ID, COVID-19 status, age in years and sex. Where available, HLA class I and class II types were obtained from metadata supplied by the sample provider rather than from assay-based typing. Findings and caveats that apply to the study as a whole: Clinical and demographic metadata were provided uncurated, with the amount varying by source and participant.

Details on this clone: Its target antigen remains unknown. Base qualities are not at hand, and no much larger clone is one base apart.

In the prospective study, participants were about 18 to 95 years old, resided in 20 to 30 geographic areas of the United States, and were enrolled through a virtual design. Cohort assignment in the prospective study relied on participant-reported clinical history from a screening survey and a study questionnaire. ImmuneRACE Cohort 3 recovered participants were defined by two consecutive negative NP/OP PCR tests, healthcare professional clearance, or symptom resolution. In the prospective study, mobile phlebotomists collected whole blood, serum and a nasopharyngeal or oropharyngeal swab from each participant. Participants in the prospective study had the option to provide additional blood draws and questionnaires over a roughly 2-month period. Before DNA extraction, blood samples from the prospective study were shipped at room temperature or frozen. Including cysteine and phenylalanine, the CDR3 has 16 amino acids. Of all the DNA, just the CDR3 is kept, 48 bases in frame from base 1. The germline V and J ends show losses of 7 bases and 0 bases respectively, and no gene match explains 10 bases of the junction. The germline V gene encodes CDR1 SGHTA and CDR2 FQGNSA.

The immunoSEQ Assay, a bias-controlled multiplex PCR, was used to amplify TCRbeta CDR3 regions from genomic DNA. The paper's processing steps were these. The number of nucleated cells in each sample was estimated from the amplification of reference gene primers within the assay. To quantify the absolute abundance of each unique TCRbeta CDR3 rearrangement, sequence reads were collapsed and filtered. For each sample, productive Simpson clonality was calculated as the square root of Simpson's diversity index across productive rearrangements. Entries here come from immuneACCESS through TCRdb and include only in-frame sequences with V and J called. Some clones fail to appear in such tables; in the studies checked, an unresolved V gene covers under half of the shortfall, and the cause of the remainder is unknown. V and J calls and clone size are as listed in that table; D and trimming were resolved from the DNA. The sample table records approximately 220,000 clones; 84% of these occur just once. The ten largest clones represent approximately 6.6% of the sample.

The sequence was obtained from a woman aged 40 to 55 who had recovered from COVID-19. Sample: PBMCs or T cells enriched from blood (not recorded which). The chain employs TRBV7-2 and TRBJ1-2; 8 central nucleotides agree with TRBD1. The CDR3 protein: CASIPGLGQANYGYTF. The DNA sequence follows: TGTGCCAGCATCCCTGGCCTGGGACAGGCTAACTATGGCTACACCTTC.